A selection of T cell receptor beta chains follows, all from one sample in a study of blood T cell repertoires in COVID-19. The method was immunoSEQ multiplex PCR; TCRdb's version includes in-frame clones alone and lacks a portion of them. The sample contains around 320,000 clones, more than 90% of which appear only once. Sequencing used PBMCs or T cells enriched from blood (not recorded which). The receptors here all came from a woman in her twenties or thirties who had been exposed to COVID-19. The CDR3 runs from the conserved cysteine through the conserved F or W. A D gene is named only where the DNA matches it firmly. Only part of the rows carry a size: once, few, many, or a class if the clone is expanded.

D	J	size	V	CDR3	DNA
TRBD1	TRBJ2-2	.	TRBV29-1	CSAEAPWTGDDTGELFF	TGCAGCGCTGAGGCGCCATGGACAGGGGACGACACCGGGGAGCTGTTTTTT
.	TRBJ2-3	.	TRBV11-3	CASSLGGGGTDTQYF	TGTGCCAGCAGCTTAGGAGGGGGAGGCACAGATACGCAGTATTTT
TRBD1	TRBJ1-5	.	TRBV18	CASSLQGDQPQHF	TGTGCCAGCTCACTACAGGGGGATCAGCCCCAGCATTTT
.	TRBJ1-6	.	TRBV9	CASSVDQGNNSPLHF	TGTGCCAGCAGCGTAGATCAGGGTAATAATTCACCCCTCCACTTT
.	TRBJ1-1	.	TRBV4-1	CASSRRAGSEAFF	TGCGCCAGCAGCCGCAGAGCAGGTAGTGAAGCTTTCTTT
TRBD1	TRBJ1-2	.	TRBV11-2	CASSLRDRGIYGYTF	TGTGCCAGCAGCTTAAGGGACAGGGGCATCTATGGCTACACCTTC
.	TRBJ1-5	few	TRBV3-1/TRBV3-2	CASSGDYSNQPQHF	TGTGCCAGCAGCGGAGATTATAGCAATCAGCCCCAGCATTTT
.	TRBJ1-6	few	TRBV3-1/TRBV3-2	CASSQSNVPNSPLHF	TGTGCCAGCAGCCAATCAAATGTCCCCAATTCACCCCTCCACTTT
TRBD2	TRBJ2-2	.	TRBV11-3	CASSLVELAGGTNTGELFF	TGTGCCAGCAGCTTAGTGGAGCTAGCGGGGGGCACGAACACCGGGGAGCTGTTTTTT
TRBD1	TRBJ2-1	.	TRBV5-1	CASSLSPGQGYNEQFF	TGCGCCAGCAGCCTAAGCCCCGGACAGGGATACAATGAGCAGTTCTTC
.	TRBJ1-6	.	TRBV6-4	CASSPQGMRNSPLHF	TGTGCCAGCTCACCCCAGGGGATGCGCAATTCACCCCTCCACTTT
.	TRBJ1-4	.	TRBV19	CASSILPRGEKLFF	TGTGCCAGTAGTATCTTGCCCCGGGGTGAAAAACTGTTTTTT
TRBD1	TRBJ1-1	.	TRBV19	CASLHGTGVAEAFF	TGTGCCAGTCTCCACGGGACAGGGGTGGCTGAAGCTTTCTTT
TRBD1	TRBJ1-2	.	TRBV4-1	CASSPGPGQLYGYTF	TGCGCCAGCAGCCCCGGCCCGGGACAGCTCTATGGCTACACCTTC